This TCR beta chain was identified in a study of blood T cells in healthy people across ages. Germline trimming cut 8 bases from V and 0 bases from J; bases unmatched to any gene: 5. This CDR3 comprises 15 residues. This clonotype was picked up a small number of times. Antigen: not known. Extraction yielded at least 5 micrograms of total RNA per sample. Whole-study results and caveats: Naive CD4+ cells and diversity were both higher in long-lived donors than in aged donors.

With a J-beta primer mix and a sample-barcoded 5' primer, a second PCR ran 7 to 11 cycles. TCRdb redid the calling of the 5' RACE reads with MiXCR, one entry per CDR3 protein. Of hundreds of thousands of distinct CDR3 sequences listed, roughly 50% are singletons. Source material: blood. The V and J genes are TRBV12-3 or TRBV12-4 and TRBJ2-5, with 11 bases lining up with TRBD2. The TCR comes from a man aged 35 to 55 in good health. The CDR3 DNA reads TGTGCCAGCGGACTAGCGGGTTCCTACCAAGAGACCCAGTACTTC. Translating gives CASGLAGSYQETQYF.